This T cell receptor (beta chain) was documented in a study of identical twins. V lost 3 bases and J lost 4, with 13 bases in between. Germline V gene sequence: CDR1 LNHNV, CDR2 YYDKDF (reference sequence). The CDR3 spans 14 residues. Healthy Caucasians made up all donors. Findings of the study overall: Abundant cord blood beta clonotypes carried fewer insertions; memory repertoires showed none. Zero-insertion results could be subject to partial confounding by invariant MAIT and iNKT cells. The study found that models underestimated out-of-frame TCR alpha sharing in monozygotic twins.

TCRdb reanalysed the 5' RACE reads using MiXCR and keeps one entry per CDR3 protein. The sample carries 250,000 to 300,000 distinct CDR3 sequences, roughly 9.8% recorded once. Details on this clonotype: Its cognate antigen is unknown.

A further study also used this sample, focusing on yellow fever vaccine responses in identical twins.

Sample: CD8+ T cells sorted from blood. The V call is TRBV15, the J call TRBJ2-7; unclear D gene. This sequence originates from a woman between 18 and 29 years old in good health. This chain's CDR3 is CATSSSTKMYEQYF. CDR3 DNA: TGTGCCACCAGCAGCTCCACTAAAATGTACGAGCAGTACTTC.